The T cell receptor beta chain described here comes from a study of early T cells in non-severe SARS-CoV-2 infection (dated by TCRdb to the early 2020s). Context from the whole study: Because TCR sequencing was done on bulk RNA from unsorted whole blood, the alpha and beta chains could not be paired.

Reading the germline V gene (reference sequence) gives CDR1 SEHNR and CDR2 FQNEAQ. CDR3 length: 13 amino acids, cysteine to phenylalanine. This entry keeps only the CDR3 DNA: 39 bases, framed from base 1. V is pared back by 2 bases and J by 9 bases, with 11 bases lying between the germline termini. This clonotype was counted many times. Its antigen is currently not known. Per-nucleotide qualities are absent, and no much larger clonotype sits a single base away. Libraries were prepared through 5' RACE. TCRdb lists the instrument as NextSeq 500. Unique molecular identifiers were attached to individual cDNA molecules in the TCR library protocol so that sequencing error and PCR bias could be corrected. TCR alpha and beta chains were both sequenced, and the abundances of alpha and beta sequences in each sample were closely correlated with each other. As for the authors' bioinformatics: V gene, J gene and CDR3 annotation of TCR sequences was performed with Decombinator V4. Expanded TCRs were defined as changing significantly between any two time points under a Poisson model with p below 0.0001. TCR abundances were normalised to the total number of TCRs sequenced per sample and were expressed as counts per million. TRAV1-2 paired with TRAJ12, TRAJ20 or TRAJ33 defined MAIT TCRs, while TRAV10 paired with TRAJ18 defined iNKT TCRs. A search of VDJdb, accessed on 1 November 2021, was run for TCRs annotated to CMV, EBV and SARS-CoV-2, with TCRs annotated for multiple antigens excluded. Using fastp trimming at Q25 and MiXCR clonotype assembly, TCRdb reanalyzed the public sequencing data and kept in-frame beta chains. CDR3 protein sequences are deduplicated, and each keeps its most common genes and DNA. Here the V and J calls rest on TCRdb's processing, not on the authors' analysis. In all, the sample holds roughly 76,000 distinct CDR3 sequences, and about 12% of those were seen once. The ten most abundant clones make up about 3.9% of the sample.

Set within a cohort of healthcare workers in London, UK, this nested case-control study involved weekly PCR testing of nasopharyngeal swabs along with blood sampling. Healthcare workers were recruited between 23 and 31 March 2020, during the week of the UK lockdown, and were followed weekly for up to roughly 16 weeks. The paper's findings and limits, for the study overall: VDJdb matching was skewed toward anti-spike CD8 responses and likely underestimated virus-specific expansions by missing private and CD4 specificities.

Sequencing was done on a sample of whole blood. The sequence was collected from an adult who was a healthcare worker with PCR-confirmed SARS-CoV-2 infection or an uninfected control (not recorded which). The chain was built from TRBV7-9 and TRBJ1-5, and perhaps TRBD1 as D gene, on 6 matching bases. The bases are TGTGCCAGCAGCTTAAAAGGGGGGACGCCCCAGCATTTT. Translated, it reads CASSLKGGTPQHF.